This T cell receptor beta chain was sequenced during a study of blood T cell repertoires in COVID-19. Assay: immunoSEQ multiplex PCR; the TCRdb copy retains only in-frame clones and omits some. The sample records 50,000 to 55,000 clones, roughly 87% being singletons. Deletions cut 1 base from V and 9 bases from J, with 7 bases between. Per germline, CDR1 SGHTA and CDR2 FQGTGA. The CDR3 is made up of 12 amino acids. The chain links TRBV7-3 to TRBJ2-1; D gene uncertain. Input material: peripheral blood. This receptor was identified in a human donor with active COVID-19. The donor label of this sample is uncertain. In DNA form, the CDR3 reads TGTGCCAGCAGCTTAAGCCCCGGTGAGCAGTTCTTC. This gives the protein CASSLSPGEQFF.